The T cell receptor (beta chain) described here comes from a study of vaccination and CD4 T cells after COVID-19. Study information: Post-vaccine sample collection happened at a median of about 72 days after dose two, ranging 14 to 241.

The junction had 5 bases not matched to a gene; V was cut back by 2 bases and J by 4 bases. The CDR3 loop spans 15 amino acids. Germline CDR1 reads DFQATT; CDR2 reads SNEGSKA (reference sequence). Indicated treatment: roughly 10-day PBMC culture with coronavirus spike peptide pools or control peptides (ViraFEST assay). Concerning this clonotype itself: What it binds is not known.

Cultured CD4+ T-cell DNA underwent Oncomine TCR Beta short-read sequencing. TCRdb reanalysed the PCR reads using MiXCR and keeps one entry per CDR3 protein. The data contain around 21,000 distinct CDR3 sequences, around 49% of them singletons. The TCR comes from a human donor who had recovered from COVID-19. Sequencing input: CD4+ T cells from blood, cultured in vitro. The V gene is TRBV20-1, the J gene TRBJ1-6; the match to TRBD1 covers 7 bases. The CDR3 protein is CSARPRQGYNSPLHF. CDR3 sequence (DNA): TGCAGTGCTAGACCTAGACAGGGATATAATTCACCCCTCCACTTT.